The next 23 T cell receptor beta chains were all read from a single sample in a study of blood T cell repertoires in COVID-19. Clones were read by immunoSEQ multiplex PCR, and TCRdb kept only the in-frame ones, dropping some. The sample has fewer than 150,000 clones, approximately 86% seen once. The sample was peripheral blood. The receptors here all came from a woman between 45 and 65 years old who had recovered from COVID-19.

This clone was observed a handful of times. The V and J genes are TRBV7-2 and TRBJ2-3; 8 positions agree with TRBD2. The trim removed 8 bases at V and 10 bases at J, leaving 17 bases unmatched. The CDR3 covers 15 residues. In germline, CDR1 is SGHTA, CDR2 FQGNSA. CDR3 region: CASQLKPGGSASQYF. The CDR3 coding sequence is TGTGCCAGCCAGCTTAAACCGGGAGGGTCCGCCTCGCAGTATTTT. The complete variable domain, with remaining parts taken from reference TRBV7-2 and TRBJ2-3, reads GAGVSQSPSNKVTEKGKDVELRCDPISGHTALYWYRQSLGQGLEFLIYFQGNSAPDKSGLPSDRFSAERTGGSVSTLTIQRTQQEDSAVYLCASQLKPGGSASQYFGPGTRLTVL.

This sequence joins TRBV12-2 and TRBJ2-3; the DNA was not compared with TRBD1, the D call given in the table. TRBV12-2 is tagged as a pseudogene. CDR3 length: 14 amino acids. CDR3 residues: CASRLTRDTDTQYF. Here the CDR3 DNA reads TGTGCAAGTCGCTTAACCAGGGATACAGATACGCAGTATTTT.

The V and J genes are TRBV21-1 and TRBJ1-1; TRBD1, as called in the table, went unchecked against the DNA. TRBV21-1 constitutes a pseudogene. The CDR3 has 17 residues. CDR3 residues: CASSNFEDRAMNTEAFF. DNA of the CDR3: TGTGCCAGCAGCAACTTCGAGGACAGGGCCATGAACACTGAAGCTTTCTTT.

The J gene is TRBJ2-5, the V gene TRBV7-2; 8 nucleotides line up with TRBD2. Germline CDR1 reads SGHTA; CDR2 reads FQGNSA. This CDR3 is 14 amino acids long. J gave up 3 bases and V 1 base, and 1 base lay outside the gene matches. For the CDR3, the DNA is TGTGCCAGCAGCTTAGAACTAGCGGAAGAGACCCAGTACTTC. This codes for CASSLELAEETQYF.

The chain employs TRBV5-4 and TRBJ2-7; possibly TRBD1 for D (5 bases). The germline V gene encodes CDR1 SGHNT and CDR2 YYREEE (reference sequence). The CDR3 is made up of 15 amino acids. Trimming took off 5 bases at V and 4 bases at J, with 19 bases between the two ends. The CDR3 protein is CASRSSDSRGYEQYF. In DNA form, the CDR3 reads TGTGCCAGCAGAAGTTCCGACAGCCGAGGTTACGAGCAGTACTTC. Full variable domain (outside the CDR3, taken from reference TRBV5-4 and TRBJ2-7): ETGVTQSPTHLIKTRGQQVTLRCSSQSGHNTVSWYQQALGQGPQFIFQYYREEENGRGNFPPRFSGLQFPNYSSELNVNALELDDSALYLCASRSSDSRGYEQYFGPGTRLTVT.

The chain uses TRBV5-1 and TRBJ2-2; TRBD1 is a possible D gene (6 bases). CDR1 is SGHRS and CDR2 is YFSETQ in the germline V gene. This CDR3 contains 16 residues. Deletions cut 0 bases from V and 3 bases from J, with 12 bases between. Here the CDR3 reads CASSLERRGDTGELFF. In nucleotides, the CDR3 is TGCGCCAGCAGCTTGGAGCGCAGGGGCGACACCGGGGAGCTGTTTTTT.

The chain has TRBV19 and TRBJ2-7; possible D gene TRBD1, 6 bases. The V gene lost 2 bases and the J gene lost 1 base, with 12 bases spanning the gap. The CDR3 extends over 15 amino acids. Germline loops: CDR1 LNHDA, CDR2 SQIVND (reference sequence). CDR3: CASSIWPGVSYEQYF. CDR3 DNA sequence: TGTGCCAGTAGTATATGGCCAGGGGTGTCCTACGAGCAGTACTTC.

This chain links TRBV30 with TRBJ2-5; 9 positions match TRBD2. The CDR3 is made up of 16 amino acids. Germline V gives CDR1 GTSNPN, CDR2 SVGIG (reference sequence). V shed 0 bases, J shed 4 bases, and the junction held 9 bases outside the gene matches. DNA for the CDR3: TGTGCCTGGAGTGTAGTAAGGCTAGCGGGGATAGAGACCCAGTACTTC. Protein product: CAWSVVRLAGIETQYF.

Here the CDR3 reads CASSSSQPQHF. In DNA form, the CDR3 reads TGTGCCAGCAGTTCGTCCCAGCCCCAGCATTTT. The rearrangement joins TRBV28 to TRBJ1-5; the D is unclear. Germline lookup yields CDR1 MDHEN and CDR2 SYDVKM. The CDR3 is 11 residues long. Trimming pared 4 bases from V and 7 bases from J, leaving 5 bases between.

The V and J genes are TRBV4-1 and TRBJ1-3; D remains ambiguous. CDR1 is MGHRA and CDR2 is YSYEKL in the germline V gene. CDR3 size: 17 residues. The germline V and J ends were trimmed by 4 bases and 3 bases, with 19 bases remaining between them. CDR3 DNA: TGCGCCAGCAGCCCCCGGGGAGTGGCCCTCGGTGGAAACACCATATATTTT. It encodes CASSPRGVALGGNTIYF.

The rearrangement joins TRBV18 to TRBJ2-3, with 8 bases lining up with TRBD2. V dropped 3 bases and J dropped 4; count of bases not matched to a gene: 3. CDR3 length: 14 amino acids. The germline gives CDR1 KGHSH, CDR2 LQKENI. The chain's CDR3 is CASSPGRGADTQYF. CDR3 bases: TGTGCCAGCTCACCCGGGAGGGGGGCAGATACGCAGTATTTT.

This rearrangement joins TRBV2 to TRBJ1-1; TRBD1 aligns across 10 bases. The CDR3 is 14 amino acids. With V trimmed by 8 bases and J by 5 bases, 8 bases remained unmatched. The V gene's germline CDR1 is SNHLY and CDR2 FYNNEI. CDR3 DNA sequence: TGTGCCAGCTTAATGGGACAGGGGAGAACTGAAGCTTTCTTT. This sequence encodes CASLMGQGRTEAFF.

V is TRBV2 and J is TRBJ2-7; tentatively, D is TRBD1 (5 bases). CDR3 length: 13 amino acids. CDR1 is SNHLY, CDR2 FYNNEI, per germline. V lost 5 bases and J lost 3, with 11 bases in between. The CDR3 sequence: CASSRAGYYEQYF. CDR3 sequence (DNA): TGTGCCAGCAGTAGGGCAGGGTACTACGAGCAGTACTTC.

CDR3 amino acids: CASSQGVGRQGRQPQHF. The CDR3 DNA reads TGCGCCAGCAGCCAAGGAGTCGGGAGACAGGGGAGACAGCCCCAGCATTTT. The V call is TRBV4-1, the J call TRBJ1-5, with 8 bases matching TRBD1. V shed 1 base, J shed 7 bases, and the junction held 12 bases outside the gene matches. Germline CDR1 MGHRA, CDR2 YSYEKL. CDR3 length equals 17 residues.

The chain joins TRBV9 to TRBJ2-1; D might be TRBD2 (5 bases). The germline gives CDR1 SGDLS, CDR2 YYNGEE. The CDR3 runs 12 residues. Trimming pared 0 bases from V and 9 bases from J, leaving 7 bases between. The CDR3 is CASSVAEGEQFF. CDR3 sequence (DNA): TGTGCCAGCAGCGTAGCTGAGGGTGAGCAGTTCTTC.

This chain links TRBV18 with TRBJ2-5; D possibly corresponds to TRBD2 (6 bases). Trimming left V 8 bases short and J 4 bases short, with 14 bases between. This CDR3 contains 13 residues. From germline, CDR1 is KGHSH and CDR2 LQKENI. CDR3 residues: CASQISGGETQYF. CDR3 nucleotide sequence: TGTGCCAGCCAAATTAGCGGCGGAGAGACCCAGTACTTC.

The chain employs TRBV19 and TRBJ1-5; D remains unclear. Between the trimmed V and J ends, which lost 5 bases and 8 bases, there was a span of 10 bases. The germline CDR1 and CDR2 sequences are LNHDA and SQIVND (reference sequence). The CDR3 has 12 amino acids. In DNA, the CDR3 is TGTGCCAGTAGTCCGCGCCTGGAGCCCCAGCATTTT. This codes for CASSPRLEPQHF.

V and J are TRBV6-5 and TRBJ2-7; 8 bases map to TRBD1. Trimming took 6 bases from V and 1 from J; bases not matched to a gene: 8. The CDR3 is 15 amino acids. CDR1 MNHEY and CDR2 SVGAGI come from the germline V gene. CDR3 protein: CASRDRDRLSYEQYF. CDR3 nucleotide sequence: TGTGCCAGCAGGGACCGGGACAGGTTATCCTACGAGCAGTACTTC.

The table lists this clone with a count of one. V and J are TRBV30 and TRBJ1-4; D may be TRBD1 (5 bases). V lost 2 bases and J lost 8, with 15 bases in between. This CDR3 comprises 14 residues. Germline-derived CDR1 and CDR2 are GTSNPN and SVGIG (reference sequence). The CDR3 DNA is TGTGCCTGGAGTTACCTGACAGAGGCGGAAAAACTGTTTTTT. It codes for CAWSYLTEAEKLFF.

The genes are TRBV7-9 and TRBJ1-2, with 9 bases fitting TRBD1. Looked up from germline, CDR1 is SEHNR and CDR2 is FQNEAQ (reference sequence). The junction had 8 bases not matched to a gene; V was cut back by 5 bases and J by 7 bases. The CDR3 is 14 amino acids. The CDR3 sequence: CASSDGTGLFGYTF. The CDR3 coding sequence is TGTGCCAGCAGCGACGGGACAGGGCTCTTTGGCTACACCTTC.

By its share, this clone is medium-sized. J is TRBJ2-7 and V is TRBV29-1; 7 bases map to TRBD2. The V segment lost 4 bases and the J segment 6 bases; nucleotides outside the gene matches: 3. Per the germline V gene, CDR1 is SQVTM and CDR2 is ANQGSEA. The CDR3 is 11 amino acids. CDR3: CSVAWEGEQYF. The CDR3 DNA follows: TGCAGCGTTGCGTGGGAGGGCGAGCAGTACTTC.

The chain carries TRBV4-1 and TRBJ1-2, with 11 positions matching TRBD1. The V segment lost 2 bases and the J segment 8 bases; nucleotides outside the gene matches: 7. The CDR3 totals 15 residues. Germline V gene lookup returns CDR1 MGHRA and CDR2 YSYEKL. This CDR3 is CASSQFEGQGVGYTF. DNA of the CDR3: TGCGCCAGCAGCCAATTTGAGGGACAGGGGGTGGGCTACACCTTC.

The genes are TRBV5-6 and TRBJ2-2; D might be TRBD2 (5 bases). The CDR3 is 14 residues long. Germline V lookup: CDR1 SGHDT, CDR2 YYEEEE. V was trimmed by 1 base and J by 1 base, leaving 5 bases between them. This chain's CDR3 is CASSLRGNTGELFF. The CDR3, as DNA: TGTGCCAGCAGCTTGCGGGGGAACACCGGGGAGCTGTTTTTT.